The present T cell receptor beta chain was sequenced within a study of shared clonotypes between healthy human individuals. Methods used by the authors: ImmunoSEQ output held junction-only sequences without quality scores, so filtering differed. Some clones are missing from TCRdb's copy, which holds only in-frame ones; the method was immunoSEQ multiplex PCR. The V and J calls and clone size were taken over from that table, and D and trimming were inferred from the DNA. The sample consists of 2 million to 2.5 million clones, around 90% of them appearing once. The germline V gene encodes CDR1 SNHLY and CDR2 FYNNEI. The CDR3 contains 14 residues. With 5 bases removed from V and 6 bases from J, the gap between germline ends came to 14 bases. HIV-negative, healthy adults without recent acute infections or vaccinations were the donors.

V gene TRBV2 combines with J gene TRBJ1-3, with a tentative D call TRBD1 (5 bases). Material for sequencing was naive CD4+ T cells from PBMCs. Subset in this sample: CD45RA+ positively selected. The sequence was obtained from a man between 18 and 35 years old in good health. Some clones in this sample may be carry-over from other donors' samples. The CDR3, as DNA: TGTGCCAGCAGTCCACAGGTCGCCGAAAACACCATATATTTT. Encoded protein: CASSPQVAENTIYF. Complete variable domain (other parts from reference TRBV2 and TRBJ1-3): EPEVTQTPSHQVTQMGQEVILRCVPISNHLYFYWYRQILGQKVEFLVSFYNNEISEKSEIFDDQFSVERPDGSNFTLKIRSTKLEDSAMYFCASSPQVAENTIYFGEGSWLTVV.